The next 13 T cell receptor beta chains were all read from a single sample in a study of T cell changes during pregnancy in multiple sclerosis (dated by TCRdb to between 2019 and 2020). Libraries were constructed by the immunoSEQ multiplex PCR assay. TCRdb stores this immuneACCESS table with in-frame sequences only. Part of the clones is absent; in the studies checked, under half of the shortfall reflects unresolved V genes, and no reason is known for the rest. The sample table contains roughly 93,000 clones; only one count was recorded for approximately 90% of them. The ten largest clones capture around 2% of the sample. Material: peripheral blood, obtained in the first trimester of pregnancy. The receptors were gathered from a female donor in good health, enrolled as a control in a pregnancy study.

For the CDR3, the DNA is TGTGCCAGCAGCTTGGGTGAGAGGGGGGAAGCTTTCTTT. Residues: CASSLGERGEAFF. This sequence joins TRBV5-6 and TRBJ1-1; the D gene is possibly TRBD1 (6 bases). From germline, CDR1 is SGHDT and CDR2 YYEEEE. V was shortened by 0 bases and J by 8 bases, with 11 bases between the two germline ends. The CDR3 has 13 amino acids.

The rearrangement joins TRBV29-1 to TRBJ1-1; no clear D gene. Looked up from germline, CDR1 is SQVTM and CDR2 is ANQGSEA. Trimming shortened V by 1 base and J by 2 bases, and 8 bases separated the two germline ends. This CDR3 is built from 13 residues. DNA of the CDR3: TGCAGCGTTGAAGGGGGAGCTAACACTGAAGCTTTCTTT. This sequence encodes CSVEGGANTEAFF.

V usage is TRBV7-3 and J usage is TRBJ2-6; 12 bases fit TRBD1. Germline V gene lookup returns CDR1 SGHTA and CDR2 FQGTGA. The V and J ends lost 2 bases and 2 bases, in that order; junction bases with no gene match: 4. The CDR3 extends over 18 amino acids. In DNA form, the CDR3 reads TGTGCCAGCAGCTTAGTCGGGACAGGGGGCGCTGGGGCCAACGTCCTGACTTTC. This gives the protein CASSLVGTGGAGANVLTF. Full variable domain (remainder filled in from reference TRBV7-3 and TRBJ2-6): GAGVSQTPSNKVTEKGKYVELRCDPISGHTALYWYRQSLGQGPEFLIYFQGTGAADDSGLPNDRFFAVRPEGSVSTLKIQRTERGDSAVYLCASSLVGTGGAGANVLTFGAGSRLTVL.

J is TRBJ1-2 and V is TRBV30; D call uncertain. CDR3 length: 13 residues. The V end was cut by 2 bases, the J end by 4 bases, with 11 bases between. Germline V CDR1 and CDR2: GTSNPN, SVGIG (reference sequence). CDR3 sequence reads: CAWSPSSSYGYTF. CDR3 sequence (DNA): TGTGCCTGGAGTCCTAGTTCAAGCTATGGCTACACCTTC.

At least ten counts were recorded for this clone. The chain has TRBV4-2 and TRBJ2-5; 7 bases agree with TRBD2. The ends lost 4 bases at V and 5 bases at J; junction bases unmatched: 7. Germline V gene lookup returns CDR1 LGHNA and CDR2 YNFKEQ. There are 14 residues in the CDR3. DNA of the CDR3: TGTGCCAGCAGCCCTCTGGCGGGGGATGAGACCCAGTACTTC. It specifies CASSPLAGDETQYF.

The chain is built from TRBV6-6 and TRBJ1-1; D gene uncertain. The CDR3 is 12 amino acids. The ends were cut back, 6 bases at V and 7 bases at J, with 12 bases in the middle. Germline CDR1 reads MNHNY; CDR2 reads SVGAGI (reference sequence). CDR3 sequence reads: CASSRYHGEAFF. The CDR3 DNA reads TGTGCCAGCAGCAGGTATCATGGTGAAGCTTTCTTT.

The CDR3, as DNA: TGTGCCAGCAGCTTAGCGCCCCCCATTGAGAGGGGGCTTTCTGAGCAGTTCTTC. Its protein product is CASSLAPPIERGLSEQFF. The rearrangement links TRBV7-2 to TRBJ2-1; 7 nucleotides agree with TRBD1. Germline lookup yields CDR1 SGHTA and CDR2 FQGNSA. Germline trimming cut 0 bases from V and 9 bases from J; bases unmatched to any gene: 17. This CDR3 is built from 18 residues.

The chain joins TRBV4-2 to TRBJ1-6; D perhaps matches TRBD1 (5 bases). Germline V lookup: CDR1 LGHNA, CDR2 YNFKEQ. The V and J ends lost 0 bases and 8 bases respectively, with 8 bases between them. The CDR3 sequence is 14 residues long. CDR3 amino acids: CASSQDGGYSPLHF. The CDR3 DNA is TGTGCCAGCAGCCAAGATGGGGGGTATTCACCCCTCCACTTT.

This chain connects TRBV7-9 to TRBJ1-6, with TRBD1 matching 11 bases. This CDR3 region has 14 residues. The germline V gene encodes CDR1 SEHNR and CDR2 FQNEAQ (reference sequence). V was pared by 4 bases and J by 7 bases, with 0 bases of the junction left unmatched. CDR3 DNA: TGTGCCAGCAGCTGGGACAGGGGGAATTCACCCCTCCACTTT. Translating gives CASSWDRGNSPLHF.

This chain joins TRBV5-5 and TRBJ2-2; D ambiguous. CDR1 and CDR2 from the germline V gene are SGHKS and YYEKEE (reference sequence). The CDR3 spans 14 residues. V lost 2 bases and J 5 bases, leaving 10 bases between the germline ends. The CDR3 sequence: CASSLSRWTGELFF. The CDR3 region has the DNA TGTGCCAGCAGCTTAAGTAGATGGACCGGGGAGCTGTTTTTT. The whole variable domain, filled in from reference TRBV5-5 and TRBJ2-2, reads DAGVTQSPTHLIKTRGQQVTLRCSPISGHKSVSWYQQVLGQGPQFIFQYYEKEERGRGNFPDRFSARQFPNYSSELNVNALLLGDSALYLCASSLSRWTGELFFGEGSRLTVL.

The chain has TRBV30 and TRBJ2-5, with TRBD2 matching over 15 bases. Germline V lookup: CDR1 GTSNPN, CDR2 SVGIG (reference sequence). The CDR3 covers 14 residues. The J segment lost 4 bases and the V segment lost 8 bases, leaving 5 bases of the junction unmatched. CDR3 in DNA: TGTGCCCGCGGACTAGCGGGGGGGGGAGAGACCCAGTACTTC. Translating it yields CARGLAGGGETQYF.

The chain combines TRBV9 with TRBJ2-7; 12 bases match TRBD1. Germline CDR1 SGDLS, CDR2 YYNGEE. V lost 0 bases, J lost 7 bases, and 8 bases stayed unmatched. The CDR3 is 16 amino acids. The CDR3 DNA sequence: TGTGCCAGCAGCGTAGGACGGGGACAGGGGGCGCGAGAGCAGTACTTC. Encoded protein: CASSVGRGQGAREQYF.

The chain recombines TRBV10-3 with TRBJ1-2, with D tentatively TRBD1 (5 bases). V lost 6 bases and J lost 4, with 18 bases in between. The CDR3 contains 15 residues. The germline gives CDR1 ENHRY, CDR2 SYGVKD. The CDR3 protein is CAISLTGNSIYGYTF. The CDR3 DNA is TGTGCCATCAGCCTCACAGGAAATTCCATCTATGGCTACACCTTC.